This T cell receptor beta chain was observed in a study of metastatic and nonmetastatic thyroid tumors. Background on the study: Repertoire comparisons spanned blood and tumor or nodule tissue from malignant and benign thyroid patients.

Per the original data handling: The study took CDR3 differences across clinicopathological groups and made a distant-metastasis classifier for papillary thyroid cancer from them. TCRdb re-analyzed the PCR reads using MiXCR. The V and J calls and clone size come from TCRdb's table, not from the authors' own analysis. The sample has more than 10,000 clones, 28% seen once. The CDR3 is 16 residues long. V gave up 6 bases and J gave up 5 bases, with 17 bases separating them. No treatment of any kind had been given to any patient before thyroid surgery. The chain has TRBV12-3 or TRBV12-4 and TRBJ1-6, with TRBD1 as a possible D gene (5 bases). Input material: tumor tissue. The origin of this receptor is a female donor with papillary thyroid cancer or a benign thyroid nodule (not recorded which). Some clones in this sample may be carry-over from other donors' samples. CDR3 nucleotides: TGTGCCAGCAGAGGCAGGGCGATCGGAAATAATTCACCCCTCCACTTT. It specifies CASRGRAIGNNSPLHF.